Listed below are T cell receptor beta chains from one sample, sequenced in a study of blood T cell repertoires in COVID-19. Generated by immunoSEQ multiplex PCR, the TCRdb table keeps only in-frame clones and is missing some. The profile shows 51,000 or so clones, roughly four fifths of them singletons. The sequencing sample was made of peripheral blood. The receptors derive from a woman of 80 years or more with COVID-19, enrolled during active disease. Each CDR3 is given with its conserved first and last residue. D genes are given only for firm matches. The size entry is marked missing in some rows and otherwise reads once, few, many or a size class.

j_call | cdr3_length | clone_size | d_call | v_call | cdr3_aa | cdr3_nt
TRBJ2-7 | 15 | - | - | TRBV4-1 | CASSQDWQGSYEQYF | TGCGCCAGCAGCCAGGATTGGCAGGGGTCGTACGAGCAGTACTTC
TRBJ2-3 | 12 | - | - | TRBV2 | CASSEAGGTQYF | TGTGCCAGCAGTGAAGCCGGCGGGACGCAGTATTTT
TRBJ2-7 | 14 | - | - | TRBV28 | CASSLSGENYEQYF | TGTGCCAGCAGTTTATCGGGGGAGAACTACGAGCAGTACTTC
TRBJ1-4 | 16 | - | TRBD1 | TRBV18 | CASSPSRQGSNEKLFF | TGTGCCAGCTCACCATCCCGACAGGGTTCTAATGAAAAACTGTTTTTT
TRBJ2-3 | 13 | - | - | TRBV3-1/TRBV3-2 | CASSLSGTDTQYF | TGTGCCAGCAGTCTCTCCGGCACAGATACGCAGTATTTT
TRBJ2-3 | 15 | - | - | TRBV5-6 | CASSLVGSVTDTQYF | TGTGCCAGCAGCTTGGTTGGGAGTGTCACAGATACGCAGTATTTT
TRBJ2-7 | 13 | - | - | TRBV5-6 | CASSLAYLSEQYF | TGTGCCAGCAGCTTGGCATACCTTAGCGAGCAGTACTTC
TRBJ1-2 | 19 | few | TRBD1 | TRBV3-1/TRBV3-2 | CASSQYRGGLDRGPYGYTF | TGTGCCAGCAGCCAATATAGGGGAGGATTGGACAGGGGGCCCTATGGCTACACCTTC
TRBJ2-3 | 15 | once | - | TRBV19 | CASSIGIPSTDTQYF | TGTGCCAGTAGTATAGGTATTCCTAGCACAGATACGCAGTATTTT
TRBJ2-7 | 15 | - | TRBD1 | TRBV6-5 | CASSYSRTGASEQYF | TGTGCCAGCAGTTACTCGAGGACAGGGGCCTCCGAGCAGTACTTC
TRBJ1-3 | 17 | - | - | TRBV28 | CASSPRVAGAGGNTIYF | TGTGCCAGCAGCCCAAGGGTTGCGGGGGCCGGTGGAAACACCATATATTTT
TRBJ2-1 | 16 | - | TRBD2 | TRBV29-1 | CSVEDGTSGGYNEQFF | TGCAGCGTTGAGGACGGGACTAGCGGGGGTTACAATGAGCAGTTCTTC
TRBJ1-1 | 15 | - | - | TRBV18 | CASSPRSQGPTEAFF | TGTGCCAGCTCACCACGGTCTCAGGGCCCCACTGAAGCTTTCTTT
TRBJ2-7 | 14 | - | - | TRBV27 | CASSFRGRGSEQYF | TGTGCCAGCAGTTTTCGGGGCAGGGGCTCCGAGCAGTACTTC
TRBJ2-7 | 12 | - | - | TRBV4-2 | CASSRDYYEQYF | TGTGCCAGCAGCCGCGACTACTACGAGCAGTACTTC
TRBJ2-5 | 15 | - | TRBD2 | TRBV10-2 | CASSEASGRAETQYF | TGCGCCAGCAGTGAAGCTAGCGGGAGGGCAGAGACCCAGTACTTC
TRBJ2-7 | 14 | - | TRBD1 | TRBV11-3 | CASSSGQGGNEQYF | TGTGCCAGCAGCTCGGGACAGGGTGGGAACGAGCAGTACTTC
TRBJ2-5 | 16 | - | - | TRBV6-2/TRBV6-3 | CASSYRRTDPKETQYF | TGTGCCAGCAGTTACCGCCGGACAGACCCTAAAGAGACCCAGTACTTC
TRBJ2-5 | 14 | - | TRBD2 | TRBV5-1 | CASSTSGSGETQYF | TGCGCCAGCAGCACTAGCGGGAGCGGTGAGACCCAGTACTTC
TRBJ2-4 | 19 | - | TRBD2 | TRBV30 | CAWERRAGGPGFGKNIQYF | TGTGCCTGGGAGCGGAGAGCGGGAGGGCCCGGTTTTGGCAAAAACATTCAGTACTTC
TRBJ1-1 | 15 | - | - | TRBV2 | CASRDYGAANTEAFF | TGTGCCAGCAGGGATTATGGGGCAGCTAACACTGAAGCTTTCTTT
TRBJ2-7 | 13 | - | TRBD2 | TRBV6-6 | CASRAGGSDEQYF | TGTGCCAGCAGAGCTGGCGGGAGCGACGAGCAGTACTTC
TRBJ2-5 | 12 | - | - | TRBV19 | CASGSVGETQYF | TGTGCCAGTGGGAGCGTAGGAGAGACCCAGTACTTC
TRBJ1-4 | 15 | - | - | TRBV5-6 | CASSLQGSEMKELFF | TGTGCCAGCAGCTTGCAAGGTTCGGAGATGAAGGAACTGTTTTTT
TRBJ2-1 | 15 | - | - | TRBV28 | CASSADGGTYNEQFF | TGTGCCAGCAGTGCGGACGGAGGGACCTACAATGAGCAGTTCTTC
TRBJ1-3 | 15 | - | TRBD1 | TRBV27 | CASSSGGEPGNTIYF | TGTGCCAGCAGTTCAGGGGGCGAGCCTGGAAACACCATATATTTT
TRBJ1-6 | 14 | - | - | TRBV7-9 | CASSLPGASSPLHF | TGTGCCAGCAGCTTACCAGGGGCAAGTTCACCCCTCCACTTT
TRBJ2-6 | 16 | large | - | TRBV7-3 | CASSLHGLSGANVLTF | TGTGCCAGCAGCCTACATGGACTCTCTGGGGCCAACGTCCTGACTTTC
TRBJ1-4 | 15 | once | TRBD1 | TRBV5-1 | CASSRTGDSYEKLFF | TGCGCCAGCAGCAGGACAGGGGATAGTTATGAAAAACTGTTTTTT
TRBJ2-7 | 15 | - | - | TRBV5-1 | CASSLGTPHSYEQYF | TGCGCCAGCAGCCTAGGGACTCCGCATTCCTACGAGCAGTACTTC
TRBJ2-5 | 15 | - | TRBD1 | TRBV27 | CASSFLGQTQETQYF | TGTGCCAGCAGTTTCCTGGGACAGACCCAAGAGACCCAGTACTTC
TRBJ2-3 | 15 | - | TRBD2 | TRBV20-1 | CSASAGTISTDTQYF | TGCAGTGCTAGTGCCGGGACTATAAGCACAGATACGCAGTATTTT
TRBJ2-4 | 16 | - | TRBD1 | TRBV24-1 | CATSDRDRGGGDIQYF | TGTGCCACCAGTGATCGGGACAGGGGAGGGGGAGACATTCAGTACTTC
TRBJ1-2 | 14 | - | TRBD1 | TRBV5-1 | CASSSGTGAGGYTF | TGCGCCAGCAGCTCGGGGACAGGGGCGGGGGGCTACACCTTC
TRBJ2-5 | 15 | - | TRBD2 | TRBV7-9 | CASSSISGGPETQYF | TGTGCCAGCAGCTCCATTTCGGGAGGGCCCGAGACCCAGTACTTC
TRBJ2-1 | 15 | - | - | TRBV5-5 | CASSPTATLYNEQFF | TGTGCCAGCAGCCCAACCGCTACCCTGTACAATGAGCAGTTCTTC
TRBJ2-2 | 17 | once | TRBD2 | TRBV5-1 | CASSLGHSGSQTGELFF | TGCGCCAGCAGCTTGGGCCATAGCGGGAGTCAAACCGGGGAGCTGTTTTTT
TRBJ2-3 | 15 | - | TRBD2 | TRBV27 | CASSFGTSGTDTQYF | TGTGCCAGCAGTTTCGGGACTAGTGGAACAGATACGCAGTATTTT
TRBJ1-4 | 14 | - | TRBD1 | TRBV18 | CASSSDRGHEKLFF | TGTGCCAGCTCATCGGACAGGGGGCATGAAAAACTGTTTTTT
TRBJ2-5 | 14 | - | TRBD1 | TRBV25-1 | CASSHQGVRETQYF | TGTGCCAGCAGTCATCAGGGGGTAAGGGAGACCCAGTACTTC
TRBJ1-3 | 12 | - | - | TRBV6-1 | CASGQVLNTIYF | TGTGCCAGCGGGCAGGTCCTTAACACCATATATTTT
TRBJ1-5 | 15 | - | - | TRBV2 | CASREGHYSNQPQHF | TGTGCCAGCAGGGAAGGACATTATAGCAATCAGCCCCAGCATTTT
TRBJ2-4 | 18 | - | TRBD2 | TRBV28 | CASRGPAPAREGENIQYF | TGTGCCAGCAGAGGACCCGCCCCGGCGCGGGAGGGCGAAAACATTCAGTACTTC
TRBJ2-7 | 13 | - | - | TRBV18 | CASSRVQGYEQYF | TGTGCCAGCTCCCGTGTACAGGGCTACGAGCAGTACTTC
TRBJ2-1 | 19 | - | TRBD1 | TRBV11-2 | CASSFRRQGSSVSYNEQFF | TGTGCCAGCAGCTTCAGAAGACAGGGCAGTTCAGTATCCTACAATGAGCAGTTCTTC
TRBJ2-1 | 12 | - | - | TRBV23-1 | CASSQQDNEQFF | TGCGCCAGCAGTCAACAGGACAATGAGCAGTTCTTC
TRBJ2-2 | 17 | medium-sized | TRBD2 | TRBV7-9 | CASREGLAESRTGELFF | TGTGCCAGCAGGGAGGGACTAGCGGAAAGTAGGACCGGGGAGCTGTTTTTT
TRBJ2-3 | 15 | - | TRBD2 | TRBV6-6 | CASRLGSGRTDTQYF | TGTGCCAGCAGATTAGGAAGCGGGAGGACAGATACGCAGTATTTT
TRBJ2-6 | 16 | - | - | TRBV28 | CASSKGQSSGANVLTF | TGTGCCAGCAGTAAAGGACAGAGCTCTGGGGCCAACGTCCTGACTTTC
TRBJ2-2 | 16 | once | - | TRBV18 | CASSPTGGVGTGELFF | TGTGCCAGCTCACCCACAGGCGGCGTGGGCACCGGGGAGCTGTTTTTT